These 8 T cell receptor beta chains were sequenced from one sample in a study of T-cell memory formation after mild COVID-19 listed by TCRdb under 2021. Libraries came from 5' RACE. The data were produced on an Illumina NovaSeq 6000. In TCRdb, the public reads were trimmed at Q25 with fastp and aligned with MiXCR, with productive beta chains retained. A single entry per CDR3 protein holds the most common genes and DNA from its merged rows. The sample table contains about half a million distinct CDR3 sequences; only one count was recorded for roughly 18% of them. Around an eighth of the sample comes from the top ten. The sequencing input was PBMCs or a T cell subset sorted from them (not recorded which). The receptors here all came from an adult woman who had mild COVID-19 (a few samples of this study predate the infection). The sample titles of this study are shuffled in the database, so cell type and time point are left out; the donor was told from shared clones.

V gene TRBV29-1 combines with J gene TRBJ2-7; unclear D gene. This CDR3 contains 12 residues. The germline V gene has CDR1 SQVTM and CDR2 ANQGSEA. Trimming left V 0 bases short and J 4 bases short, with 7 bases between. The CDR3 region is CSVEDLKYEQYF. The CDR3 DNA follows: TGCAGCGTTGAAGACCTTAAGTACGAGCAGTACTTC.

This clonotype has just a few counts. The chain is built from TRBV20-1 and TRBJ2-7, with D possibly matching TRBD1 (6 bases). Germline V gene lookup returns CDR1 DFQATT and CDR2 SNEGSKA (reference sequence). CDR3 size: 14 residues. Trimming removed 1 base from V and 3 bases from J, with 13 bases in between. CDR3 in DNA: TGCAGTGCTAGAGCCACAGGGAAAGACTACGAGCAGTACTTC. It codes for CSARATGKDYEQYF.

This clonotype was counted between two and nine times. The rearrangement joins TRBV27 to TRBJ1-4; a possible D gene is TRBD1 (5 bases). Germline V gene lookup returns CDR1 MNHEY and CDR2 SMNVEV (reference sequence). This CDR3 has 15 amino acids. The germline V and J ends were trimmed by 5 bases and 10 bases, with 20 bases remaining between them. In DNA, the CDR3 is TGTGCCAGCAGTCCGCAGGGCTTGGGAGGTGGAAAACTGTTTTTT. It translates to CASSPQGLGGGKLFF.

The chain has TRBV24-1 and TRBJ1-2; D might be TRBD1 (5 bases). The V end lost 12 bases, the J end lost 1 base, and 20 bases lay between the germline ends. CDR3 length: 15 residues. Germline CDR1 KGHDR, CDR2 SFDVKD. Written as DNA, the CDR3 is TGTGCCTCTCAAGACAGTCTCACGTTTAACTATGGCTACACCTTC. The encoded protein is CASQDSLTFNYGYTF.

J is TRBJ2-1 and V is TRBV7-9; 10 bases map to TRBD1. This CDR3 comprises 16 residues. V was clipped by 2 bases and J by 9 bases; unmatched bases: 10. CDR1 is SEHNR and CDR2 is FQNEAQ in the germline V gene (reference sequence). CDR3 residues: CASSLLRQGAVAEQFF. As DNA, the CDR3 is TGTGCCAGCAGCTTATTACGACAGGGGGCTGTGGCTGAGCAGTTCTTC.

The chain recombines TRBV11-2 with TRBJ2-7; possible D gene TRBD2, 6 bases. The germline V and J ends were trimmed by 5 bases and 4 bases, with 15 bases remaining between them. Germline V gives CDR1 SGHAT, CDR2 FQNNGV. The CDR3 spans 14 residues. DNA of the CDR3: TGTGCCAGCAGCCACCTCCTAGCGAGGTACGAGCAGTACTTC. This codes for CASSHLLARYEQYF.

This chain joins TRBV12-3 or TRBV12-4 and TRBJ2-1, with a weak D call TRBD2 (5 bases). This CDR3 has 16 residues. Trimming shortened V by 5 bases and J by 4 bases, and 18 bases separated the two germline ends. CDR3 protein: CASSPPGSRGYNEQFF. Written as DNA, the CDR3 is TGTGCCAGCAGTCCTCCGGGGTCCCGGGGATACAATGAGCAGTTCTTC.

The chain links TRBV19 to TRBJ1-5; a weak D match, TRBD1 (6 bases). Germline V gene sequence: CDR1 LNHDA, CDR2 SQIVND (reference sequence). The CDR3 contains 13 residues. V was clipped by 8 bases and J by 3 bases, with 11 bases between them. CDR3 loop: CASLDRHNQPQHF. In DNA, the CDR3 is TGTGCCAGTCTCGACAGGCACAATCAGCCCCAGCATTTT.